The 13 T cell receptor beta chains given below trace back to one sample, sequenced in a study of blood T cells in healthy people across ages. It was with a sample-barcoded 5' primer and a J-beta primer mix that a second PCR of roughly 7 to 12 cycles was run. One entry per CDR3 protein, called by TCRdb with MiXCR from the 5' RACE reads. The sample includes about 930,000 distinct CDR3 sequences, about 29% seen only once; the top ten take about a tenth. These data also featured in a second study, about T cells of mothers and their children.

The material sequenced was blood. The source is a woman aged 40 to 50 in good health.

The chain is built from TRBV29-1 and TRBJ2-7; the match to TRBD1 covers 8 bases. With V trimmed by 1 base and J by 6 bases, 23 bases remained unmatched. Germline V gene data show CDR1 as SQVTM and CDR2 as ANQGSEA. The CDR3 sequence is 19 residues long. The CDR3 is CSVEATGTGSGILVAEQYF. The CDR3 bases are TGCAGCGTTGAAGCTACCGGGACAGGCTCCGGGATTCTGGTAGCCGAGCAGTACTTC.

The gene calls are TRBV5-1 and TRBJ1-2, with D possibly being TRBD1 (5 bases). Trimming pared 4 bases from V and 0 bases from J, leaving 25 bases between. CDR1 is SGHRS and CDR2 is YFSETQ in the germline V gene. This CDR3 region has 19 residues. The CDR3, as DNA: TGCGCCAGCAGCAGGGTTATTTCGATAGGGGCGGAAACTAACTATGGCTACACCTTC. Translated, it gives CASSRVISIGAETNYGYTF.

This clonotype was detected many times. The chain uses TRBV30 and TRBJ1-2; D not certain. The CDR3 loop spans 11 amino acids. Germline V gene lookup returns CDR1 GTSNPN and CDR2 SVGIG (reference sequence). The V end lost 8 bases, the J end lost 8 bases, and 15 bases lay between the germline ends. The CDR3, as DNA: TGTGCCCACCAAGGGTTCAGGGGCTACACCTTC. Its translation is CAHQGFRGYTF.

The chain employs TRBV6-2 or TRBV6-3 and TRBJ2-1; the D gene is possibly TRBD2 (6 bases). The CDR3 contains 15 residues. Germline CDR1 MNHEY, CDR2 SVGEGT. Trimming removed 10 bases at V and 2 bases at J, with 18 bases between. The CDR3 nucleotides are TGTGCCATCTTGAGCAGGGACTCGGCCTACAATGAGCAGTTCTTC. The encoded protein is CAILSRDSAYNEQFF.

The CDR3 nucleotides are TGTGCCAGCAGCCAAGATATAAGGGGGGAAGCTTTCTTT. As protein: CASSQDIRGEAFF. The genes are TRBV14 and TRBJ1-1, with a possible D match to TRBD1 (6 bases). CDR1 and CDR2 (germline): SGHDN, FVKESK. This CDR3 contains 13 residues. The V end lost 0 bases, the J end lost 8 bases, and 10 bases lay between the germline ends.

With regard to this clonotype: An end of the junction does not agree with germline; a read error may underlie this. This chain connects TRBV27 to TRBJ2-1; D gene unclear. From germline, CDR1 is MNHEY and CDR2 SMNVEV (reference sequence). The CDR3 has 14 amino acids. The CDR3 DNA reads TGTGCCAGCAGGTTATCCGACGGATGGGGTGAGCAGTTCTTC. This encodes CASRLSDGWGEQFF.

The rearrangement joins TRBV11-2 to TRBJ2-1, with D unclear. Trimming took 4 bases from V and 5 from J, leaving 3 bases between them. This CDR3 has 11 residues. CDR1 is SGHAT, CDR2 FQNNGV, per germline. This chain's CDR3 is CASSSHNEQFF. Here the CDR3 DNA reads TGTGCCAGCAGCTCTCACAATGAGCAGTTCTTC.

V is TRBV12-3 or TRBV12-4 and J is TRBJ1-2; the D gene is possibly TRBD1 (5 bases). The CDR3 contains 14 residues. Between the trimmed V and J ends, which lost 2 bases and 7 bases, there was a span of 14 bases. The CDR3 loop reads CASSLSSVGGGYTF. Here the CDR3 DNA reads TGTGCCAGCAGTTTATCGTCGGTGGGGGGTGGCTACACCTTC.

This clonotype was counted between two and nine times. The chain is built from TRBV7-3 and TRBJ1-1, with 7 bases identical to TRBD1. The V gene end was trimmed by 5 bases and the J gene end by 4 bases; junction bases not matched to a gene: 4. The CDR3 runs to 13 residues. The V gene's germline CDR1 is SGHTA and CDR2 FQGTGA. CDR3 loop: CASSIYRGTEAFF. The CDR3 coding sequence is TGTGCCAGCAGCATTTACAGGGGCACTGAAGCTTTCTTT.

The rearrangement uses TRBV6-6 and TRBJ2-1; 10 bases are shared with TRBD1. This CDR3 contains 15 residues. Unmatched junction bases numbered 10, after V lost 8 bases and J lost 6 bases. Germline CDR1 is MNHNY and CDR2 is SVGAGI (reference sequence). The CDR3 sequence: CASQPQGTGVNEQFF. The CDR3 nucleotides read TGTGCCAGCCAGCCCCAGGGGACAGGGGTCAATGAGCAGTTCTTC.

This clonotype was counted a few times. V usage is TRBV29-1 and J usage is TRBJ2-5; D is possibly TRBD1 (5 bases). CDR3 length: 14 residues. Germline V gives CDR1 SQVTM, CDR2 ANQGSEA. V lost 4 bases and J lost 3, with 15 bases in between. CDR3 loop: CSVVTTANKETQYF. CDR3 nucleotides: TGCAGCGTTGTAACGACAGCAAACAAAGAGACCCAGTACTTC.

J is TRBJ2-5 and V is TRBV4-1, with 7 bases matching TRBD1. The better agreement between TRBJ2-1 and the DNA end casts doubt on the J call. Germline CDR1 reads MGHRA; CDR2 reads YSYEKL. CDR3 length: 18 residues. The CDR3 nucleotides are TGCGCCAGCAGCCAAGATCTGTTAGGGGGCCGGTCCCAAGAGACCCAGTTCTTC. This encodes CASSQDLLGGRSQETQFF.

This clonotype was observed many times. This chain connects TRBV7-2 to TRBJ2-5; D is perhaps TRBD1 or TRBD2 (6 bases each). V dropped 5 bases and J dropped 5 bases, with 21 bases sitting between them. The CDR3 has 16 amino acids. CDR1 and CDR2 from the germline V gene are SGHTA and FQGNSA. The CDR3, as DNA: TGTGCCAGCAGCGTAACCCCGGGGGCCTCTCTGGAGACCCAGTACTTC. Its protein product is CASSVTPGASLETQYF.